These 26 T cell receptor beta chains share one sample of origin, sequenced in a study of brain T cells in children with intractable seizures. Time point noted: blood from clinic visit 5 months post-surgery; TSC patient then seizure free. TCRdb keeps only in-frame clones here, not all; method: immunoSEQ multiplex PCR. The sample has 300,000 to 400,000 clones; over 90% are singletons. This specimen was peripheral blood, taken about 5 months after surgery. The receptors derive from a boy under three years old with tuberous sclerosis and intractable seizures.

The CDR3 is CASSQPADRGLEGYTF. The DNA for the CDR3 is TGTGCCAGCAGCCAGCCCGCGGACAGGGGGCTGGAGGGCTACACCTTC. The chain couples TRBV3-1 (or the pseudogene TRBV3-2) to TRBJ1-2, with 11 bases aligning to TRBD1. Per germline, CDR1 LGHDT and CDR2 YNNKEL (reference sequence). CDR3 length: 16 amino acids. Trimming took 3 bases from V and 8 from J; bases not matched to a gene: 11.

The chain joins TRBV19 to TRBJ2-7, with D possibly being TRBD2 (5 bases). Germline loops: CDR1 LNHDA, CDR2 SQIVND (reference sequence). The CDR3 has 15 amino acids. Trimming took 1 base from V and 1 from J, leaving 11 bases between them. DNA for the CDR3: TGTGCCAGTAGTATAGGCGGGTCGTTTTCCTACGAGCAGTACTTC. The encoded protein is CASSIGGSFSYEQYF.

This chain joins TRBV20-1 and TRBJ2-7; unclear D gene. Germline values: CDR1 DFQATT, CDR2 SNEGSKA (reference sequence). The CDR3 contains 11 residues. V was trimmed by 4 bases and J by 6 bases, leaving 10 bases between them. The CDR3 DNA sequence: TGCAGTGCTACTCCGCGCGTCGAGCAGTACTTC. This codes for CSATPRVEQYF.

The chain uses TRBV3-1 (or the pseudogene TRBV3-2) and TRBJ1-3; D gene unclear. The germline V gene has CDR1 LGHDT and CDR2 YNNKEL (reference sequence). Between the trimmed V and J ends, which lost 0 bases and 1 base, there was a span of 19 bases. The CDR3 length is 19 residues. CDR3: CASSQESVRPSPSGNTIYF. The CDR3 DNA reads as TGTGCCAGCAGCCAAGAGAGCGTCCGACCGAGTCCGTCTGGAAACACCATATATTTT.

J is TRBJ1-2 and V is TRBV5-1; TRBD1 might be the D (6 bases). Trimming stripped 0 bases from V and 4 bases from J, with 19 bases between. The CDR3 totals 17 residues. Germline CDR1 SGHRS, CDR2 YFSETQ. CDR3 residues: CASSLDLRGGDGYGYTF. Here the CDR3 DNA reads TGCGCCAGCAGCTTGGACCTTAGGGGGGGCGACGGCTATGGCTACACCTTC.

V gene TRBV7-9 combines with J gene TRBJ2-7; tentatively, D is TRBD1 or TRBD2 (6 bases each). V lost 3 bases and J 5 bases, leaving 20 bases between the germline ends. Germline loops: CDR1 SEHNR, CDR2 FQNEAQ (reference sequence). This CDR3 has 16 residues. The CDR3 loop reads CASSLAPKRGTDEQYF. CDR3 sequence (DNA): TGTGCCAGCAGCTTGGCACCCAAAAGGGGGACTGACGAGCAGTACTTC.

In this sample, this clone turned up once. This sequence joins TRBV4-1 and TRBJ2-3, with 7 positions matching TRBD2. This CDR3 has 17 residues. V shed 3 bases and J 1 base; nucleotides not matched to a gene: 10. Germline lookup yields CDR1 MGHRA and CDR2 YSYEKL. The CDR3 bases are TGCGCCAGCAGCCATATATTCCGGGACTATGGCACAGATACGCAGTATTTT. Translation gives CASSHIFRDYGTDTQYF.

The chain has TRBV5-1 and TRBJ2-3; TRBD2 matches at 13 bases. The CDR3 runs 16 residues. Germline V gene lookup returns CDR1 SGHRS and CDR2 YFSETQ. With 0 bases clipped from V and 3 bases from J, the junction kept 1 base outside the gene matches. The CDR3, as DNA: TGCGCCAGCAGCTTGGAACTAGCGGGAGGGACAGATACGCAGTATTTT. Translation: CASSLELAGGTDTQYF.

The chain couples TRBV7-9 to TRBJ2-3; 11 nucleotides align to TRBD2. The length of the CDR3 is 15 residues. Per the germline V gene, CDR1 is SEHNR and CDR2 is FQNEAQ (reference sequence). The V gene end was trimmed by 4 bases and the J gene end by 3 bases; junction bases not matched to a gene: 3. The CDR3 DNA is TGTGCCAGCAGCTCAAGGACTAGCGGGACAGATACGCAGTATTTT. Translating it yields CASSSRTSGTDTQYF.

The chain employs TRBV9 and TRBJ2-3, with TRBD2 as a possible D gene (5 bases). Germline V CDR1 and CDR2: SGDLS, YYNGEE. The CDR3 totals 12 residues. Trimming shortened V by 0 bases and J by 9 bases, and 8 bases separated the two germline ends. The CDR3 DNA sequence: TGTGCCAGCAGCGTAGGGGCGGGCACGCAGTATTTT. Translation gives CASSVGAGTQYF.

This clone occurred once. The chain joins TRBV11-3 to TRBJ1-1, with D possibly matching TRBD1 (6 bases). The V end lost 3 bases, the J end lost 8 bases, and 16 bases lay between the germline ends. CDR3 length: 14 residues. The germline V gene encodes CDR1 SGHNT and CDR2 YENEEA. The CDR3 spells CASSLGMETGEAFF. The CDR3 coding sequence is TGTGCCAGCAGCTTGGGAATGGAAACAGGGGAAGCTTTCTTT.

The rearrangement joins TRBV19 to TRBJ2-7, with 10 bases identical to TRBD1. Germline CDR1 reads LNHDA; CDR2 reads SQIVND (reference sequence). Trimming took 3 bases from V and 4 from J; bases not matched to a gene: 6. This CDR3 is 15 amino acids long. The CDR3 DNA reads as TGTGCCAGTAGTATTAGGACAGGGGGACTTTACGAGCAGTACTTC. It encodes CASSIRTGGLYEQYF.

This CDR3 reads CAWSAGTVSIYEKLFF. CDR3 nucleotide sequence: TGTGCCTGGAGTGCCGGGACAGTCTCCATCTATGAAAAACTGTTTTTT. The chain recombines TRBV30 with TRBJ1-4, with 7 bases aligning to TRBD1. The CDR3 consists of 16 residues. Germline CDR1 reads GTSNPN; CDR2 reads SVGIG (reference sequence). V lost 1 base, J lost 6 bases, and 11 bases stayed unmatched.

The CDR3 sequence: CASSIGPGAGANVLTF. As DNA, the CDR3 is TGTGCCAGCAGCATCGGTCCCGGGGCTGGGGCCAACGTCCTGACTTTC. J is TRBJ2-6 and V is TRBV13, with a tentative D call TRBD2 (5 bases). The CDR3 consists of 16 residues. Germline V lookup: CDR1 PRHDT, CDR2 FYEKMQ (reference sequence). Deletions cut 5 bases from V and 2 bases from J, with 13 bases between.

The chain has TRBV9 and TRBJ1-1; no reliable D call. Trimming left V 0 bases short and J 1 base short, with 10 bases between. The CDR3 sequence is 15 residues long. Germline V gene lookup returns CDR1 SGDLS and CDR2 YYNGEE. The CDR3 loop reads CASSVGAVPNTEAFF. The CDR3 coding sequence is TGTGCCAGCAGCGTAGGAGCGGTCCCGAACACTGAAGCTTTCTTT.

The CDR3 reads CASSVVPENEQFF. CDR3 bases: TGTGCCAGCAGCGTAGTTCCAGAAAATGAGCAGTTCTTC. The genes are TRBV9 and TRBJ2-1; D gene uncertain. CDR1 SGDLS and CDR2 YYNGEE come from the germline V gene. The CDR3 is 13 amino acids. V lost 0 bases and J lost 7, with 8 bases in between.

The chain combines TRBV6-6 with TRBJ1-2; 9 bases are a match to TRBD1. Per the germline V gene, CDR1 is MNHNY and CDR2 is SVGAGI (reference sequence). CDR3 length: 15 amino acids. Trimming cost V 8 bases and J 0 bases; bases outside gene matches: 7. CDR3 sequence (DNA): TGTGCCAGCCGGTCCGGGACAGGGTCTAACTATGGCTACACCTTC. Translation: CASRSGTGSNYGYTF.

This chain joins TRBV7-3 and TRBJ2-4, with D uncertain. Trimming left V 3 bases short and J 9 bases short, with 6 bases between. Germline CDR1 reads SGHTA; CDR2 reads FQGTGA. CDR3 length: 11 residues. CDR3 protein: CASSFLPIQYF. The DNA for the CDR3 is TGTGCCAGCAGCTTCCTCCCCATTCAGTACTTC.

This chain uses TRBV12-3 or TRBV12-4 with TRBJ2-7; D not resolved. The CDR3 totals 13 residues. Trimming removed 1 base at V and 4 bases at J, with 8 bases between. The CDR3 DNA sequence: TGTGCCAGCAGTTTAGTGGTGGATTACGAGCAGTACTTC. This sequence encodes CASSLVVDYEQYF.

This chain connects TRBV6-1 to TRBJ2-7; TRBD2 matches at 14 bases. There are 16 residues in the CDR3. The germline CDR1 and CDR2 sequences are MNHNS and SASEGT. After removal of 3 bases from V and 5 bases from J, the junction contained 6 bases not matched to a gene. The CDR3 region has the DNA TGTGCCAGCAGTGACCCGACTAGCGGGAGGGCCCACGAGCAGTACTTC. It is translated as CASSDPTSGRAHEQYF.

The chain has TRBV19 and TRBJ2-7; 9 bases align to TRBD1. With 2 bases clipped from V and 0 bases from J, the junction kept 11 bases outside the gene matches. The CDR3 sequence is 18 residues long. Germline CDR1 LNHDA, CDR2 SQIVND (reference sequence). The DNA of the CDR3 is TGTGCCAGTAGTATATTGGCTTTAGGACAGGGGAACTCCTACGAGCAGTACTTC. This sequence encodes CASSILALGQGNSYEQYF.

J is TRBJ2-2 and V is TRBV7-2, with D perhaps matching TRBD1 (5 bases). The CDR3 is 14 residues long. From germline, CDR1 is SGHTA and CDR2 FQGNSA. V was cut by 3 bases and J by 4 bases, with 9 bases left in between. This CDR3 reads CASSFRVATGELFF. For the CDR3, the DNA is TGTGCCAGCAGCTTCAGGGTAGCCACCGGGGAGCTGTTTTTT.

The chain is built from TRBV7-9 and TRBJ1-1, with unresolved D. CDR3 length: 12 amino acids. Germline V CDR1 and CDR2: SEHNR, FQNEAQ (reference sequence). V lost 4 bases to trimming and J lost 3 bases, with 6 bases between them. This chain's CDR3 is CASSSYYTEAFF. The CDR3 nucleotides are TGTGCCAGCAGCTCTTATTACACTGAAGCTTTCTTT.

The chain carries TRBV28 and TRBJ2-7; 7 bases are shared with TRBD2. The J segment lost 2 bases and the V segment lost 8 bases, leaving 3 bases of the junction unmatched. The CDR3 is made up of 12 amino acids. The germline V gene encodes CDR1 MDHEN and CDR2 SYDVKM. The CDR3 DNA sequence: TGTGCCAGCGGGAGGGCCCCCTACGAGCAGTACTTC. This sequence encodes CASGRAPYEQYF.

In regard to this clone: The same CDR3 arises from other DNA sequences in this sample as well. The chain links TRBV6-5 to TRBJ1-1; D gene unclear. Germline V gene data show CDR1 as MNHEY and CDR2 as SVGAGI. Trimming pared 2 bases from V and 5 bases from J, leaving 6 bases between. The CDR3 sequence is 12 residues long. In DNA, the CDR3 is TGTGCCAGCAGTTACGGAGGGACTGAAGCTTTCTTT. Translating gives CASSYGGTEAFF.

V gene TRBV5-4 combines with J gene TRBJ2-5, with TRBD2 as a possible D gene (5 bases). V was trimmed by 6 bases and J by 7 bases, leaving 19 bases between them. The CDR3 contains 14 residues. Germline V CDR1 and CDR2: SGHNT, YYREEE (reference sequence). CDR3: CASTLFPPEGTQYF. DNA for the CDR3: TGTGCCAGCACACTTTTCCCCCCAGAGGGGACCCAGTACTTC.